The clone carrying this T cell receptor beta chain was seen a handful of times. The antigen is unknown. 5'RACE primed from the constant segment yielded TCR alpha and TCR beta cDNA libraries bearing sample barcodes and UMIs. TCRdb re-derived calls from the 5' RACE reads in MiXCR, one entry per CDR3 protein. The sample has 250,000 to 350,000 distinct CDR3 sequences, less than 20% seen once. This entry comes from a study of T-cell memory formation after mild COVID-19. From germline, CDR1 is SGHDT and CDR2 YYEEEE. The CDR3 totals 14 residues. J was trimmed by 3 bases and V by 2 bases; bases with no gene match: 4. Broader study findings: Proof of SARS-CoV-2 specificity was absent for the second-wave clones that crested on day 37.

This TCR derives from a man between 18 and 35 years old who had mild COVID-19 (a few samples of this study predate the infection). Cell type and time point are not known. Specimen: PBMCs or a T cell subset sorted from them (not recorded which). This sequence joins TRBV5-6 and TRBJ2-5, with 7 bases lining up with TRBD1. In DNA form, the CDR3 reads TGTGCCAGCAGCTTAACAGGGGAGAAAGAGACCCAGTACTTC. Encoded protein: CASSLTGEKETQYF. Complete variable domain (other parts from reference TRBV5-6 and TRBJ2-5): DAGVTQSPTHLIKTRGQQVTLRCSPKSGHDTVSWYQQALGQGPQFIFQYYEEEERQRGNFPDRFSGHQFPNYSSELNVNALLLGDSALYLCASSLTGEKETQYFGPGTRLLVL.